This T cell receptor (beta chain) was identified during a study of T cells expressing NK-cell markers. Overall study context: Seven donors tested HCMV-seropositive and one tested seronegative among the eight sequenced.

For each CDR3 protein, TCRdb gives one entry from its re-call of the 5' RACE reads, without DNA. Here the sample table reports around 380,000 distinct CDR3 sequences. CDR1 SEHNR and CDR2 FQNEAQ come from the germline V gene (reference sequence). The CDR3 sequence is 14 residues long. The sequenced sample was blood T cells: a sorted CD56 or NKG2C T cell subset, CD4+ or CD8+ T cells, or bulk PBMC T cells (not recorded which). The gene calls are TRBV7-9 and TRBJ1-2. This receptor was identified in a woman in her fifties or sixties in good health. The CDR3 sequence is CAIGWITSNYGYTF.